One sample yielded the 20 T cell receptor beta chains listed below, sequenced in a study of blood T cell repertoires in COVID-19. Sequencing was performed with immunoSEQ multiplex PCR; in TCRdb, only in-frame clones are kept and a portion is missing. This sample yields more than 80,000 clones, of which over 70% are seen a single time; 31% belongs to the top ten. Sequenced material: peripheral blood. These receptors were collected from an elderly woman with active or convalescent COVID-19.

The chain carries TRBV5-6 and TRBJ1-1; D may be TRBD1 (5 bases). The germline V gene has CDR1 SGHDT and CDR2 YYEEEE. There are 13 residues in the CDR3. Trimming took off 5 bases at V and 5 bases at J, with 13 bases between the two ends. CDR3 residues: CASSTQGRTEAFF. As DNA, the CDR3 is TGTGCCAGCAGTACTCAGGGTAGAACTGAAGCTTTCTTT.

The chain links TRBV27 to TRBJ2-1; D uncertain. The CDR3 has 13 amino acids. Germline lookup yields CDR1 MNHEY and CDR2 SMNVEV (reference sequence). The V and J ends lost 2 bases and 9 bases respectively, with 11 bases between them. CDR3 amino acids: CASSLEPRGEQFF. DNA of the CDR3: TGTGCCAGCAGTTTAGAGCCCCGCGGTGAGCAGTTCTTC.

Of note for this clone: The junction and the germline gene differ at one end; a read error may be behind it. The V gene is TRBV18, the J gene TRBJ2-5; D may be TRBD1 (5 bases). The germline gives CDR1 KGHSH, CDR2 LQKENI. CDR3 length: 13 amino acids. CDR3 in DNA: TGTGCCAGCTCACCCATGGGGCCGGGCGACAGCGACTTC. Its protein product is CASSPMGPGDSDF.

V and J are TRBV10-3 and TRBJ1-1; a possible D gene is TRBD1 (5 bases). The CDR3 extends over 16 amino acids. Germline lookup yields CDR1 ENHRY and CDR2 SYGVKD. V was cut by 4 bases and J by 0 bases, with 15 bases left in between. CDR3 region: CAISAQGTGLNTEAFF. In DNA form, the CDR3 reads TGTGCCATCAGTGCTCAGGGAACTGGATTGAACACTGAAGCTTTCTTT.

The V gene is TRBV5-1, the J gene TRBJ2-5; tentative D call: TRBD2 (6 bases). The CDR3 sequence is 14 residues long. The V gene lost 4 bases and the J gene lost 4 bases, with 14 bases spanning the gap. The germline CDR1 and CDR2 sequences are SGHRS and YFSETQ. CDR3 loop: CASSLSGAGETQYF. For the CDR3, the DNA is TGCGCCAGCAGCCTCAGCGGAGCGGGAGAGACCCAGTACTTC. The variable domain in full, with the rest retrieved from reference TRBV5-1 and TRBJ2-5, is KAGVTQTPRYLIKTRGQQVTLSCSPISGHRSVSWYQQTPGQGLQFLFEYFSETQRNKGNFPGRFSGRQFSNSRSEMNVSTLELGDSALYLCASSLSGAGETQYFGPGTRLLVL.

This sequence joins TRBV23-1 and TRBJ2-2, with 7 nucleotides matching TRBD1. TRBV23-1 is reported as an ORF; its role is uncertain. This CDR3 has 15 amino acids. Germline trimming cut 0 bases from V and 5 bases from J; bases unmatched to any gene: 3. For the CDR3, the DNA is TGCGCCAGCAGTCAATCTGAGGGGGCGACCGGGGAGCTGTTTTTT. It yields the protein CASSQSEGATGELFF.

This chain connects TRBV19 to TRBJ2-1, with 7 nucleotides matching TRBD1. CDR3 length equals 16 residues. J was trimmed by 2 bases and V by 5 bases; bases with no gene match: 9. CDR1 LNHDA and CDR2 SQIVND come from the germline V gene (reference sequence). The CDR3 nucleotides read TGTGCCAGTAGTCTAAAACCGGGACAGCCCTACAATGAGCAGTTCTTC. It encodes CASSLKPGQPYNEQFF.

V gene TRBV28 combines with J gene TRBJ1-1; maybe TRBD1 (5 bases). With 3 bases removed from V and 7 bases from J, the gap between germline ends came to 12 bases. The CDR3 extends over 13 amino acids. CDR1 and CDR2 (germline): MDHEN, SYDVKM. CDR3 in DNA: TGTGCCAGCAGTTTTCCCAGGGCCTATGAAGCTTTCTTT. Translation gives CASSFPRAYEAFF. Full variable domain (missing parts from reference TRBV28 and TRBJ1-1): DVKVTQSSRYLVKRTGEKVFLECVQDMDHENMFWYRQDPGLGLRLIYFSYDVKMKEKGDIPEGYSVSREKKERFSLILESASTNQTSMYLCASSFPRAYEAFFGQGTRLTVV.

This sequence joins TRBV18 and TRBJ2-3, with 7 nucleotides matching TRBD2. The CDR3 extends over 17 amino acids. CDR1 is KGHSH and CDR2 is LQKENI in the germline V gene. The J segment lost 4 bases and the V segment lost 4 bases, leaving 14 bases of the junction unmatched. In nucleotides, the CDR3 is TGTGCCAGCTCACTCCAGCCTTCGGGAGCGGGATCAGATACGCAGTATTTT. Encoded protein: CASSLQPSGAGSDTQYF.

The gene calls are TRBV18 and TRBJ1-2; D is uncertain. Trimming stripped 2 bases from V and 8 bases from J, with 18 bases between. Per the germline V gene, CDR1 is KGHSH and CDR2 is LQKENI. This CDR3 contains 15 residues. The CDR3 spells CASSPSSGHLWGYTF. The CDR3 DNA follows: TGTGCCAGCTCACCAAGTTCAGGCCACCTTTGGGGCTACACCTTC.

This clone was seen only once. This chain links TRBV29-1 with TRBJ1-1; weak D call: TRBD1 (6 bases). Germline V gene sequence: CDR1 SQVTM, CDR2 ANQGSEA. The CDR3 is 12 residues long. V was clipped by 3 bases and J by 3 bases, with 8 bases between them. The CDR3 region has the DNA TGCAGCGTTGATGCAGGGGACACTGAAGCTTTCTTT. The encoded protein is CSVDAGDTEAFF.

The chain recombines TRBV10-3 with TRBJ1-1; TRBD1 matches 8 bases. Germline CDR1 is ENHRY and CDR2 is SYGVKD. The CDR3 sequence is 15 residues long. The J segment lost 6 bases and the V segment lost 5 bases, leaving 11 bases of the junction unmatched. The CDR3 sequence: CAISTTQGAPAEAFF. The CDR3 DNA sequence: TGTGCCATCAGTACCACGCAGGGGGCGCCGGCTGAAGCTTTCTTT.

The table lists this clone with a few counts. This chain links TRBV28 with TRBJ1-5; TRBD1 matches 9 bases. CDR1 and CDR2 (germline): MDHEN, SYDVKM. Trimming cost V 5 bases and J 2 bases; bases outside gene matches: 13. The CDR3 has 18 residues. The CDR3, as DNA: TGTGCCAGCAGTGTCCCGGGACAGGGAGCCTTTGGCAATCAGCCCCAGCATTTT. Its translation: CASSVPGQGAFGNQPQHF.

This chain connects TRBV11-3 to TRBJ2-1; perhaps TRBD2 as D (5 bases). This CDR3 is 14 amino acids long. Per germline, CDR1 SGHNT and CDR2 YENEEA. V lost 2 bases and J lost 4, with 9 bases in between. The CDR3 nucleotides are TGTGCCAGCAGCTTACGAGGGATTTACAATGAGCAGTTCTTC. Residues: CASSLRGIYNEQFF.

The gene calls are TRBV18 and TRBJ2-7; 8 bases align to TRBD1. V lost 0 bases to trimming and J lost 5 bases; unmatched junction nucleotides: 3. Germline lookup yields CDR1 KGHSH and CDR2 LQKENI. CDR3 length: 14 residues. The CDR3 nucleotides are TGTGCCAGCTCACCACCGGCAGGGGGCGACGAGCAGTACTTC. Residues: CASSPPAGGDEQYF. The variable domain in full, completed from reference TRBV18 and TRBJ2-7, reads NAGVMQNPRHLVRRRGQEARLRCSPMKGHSHVYWYRQLPEEGLKFMVYLQKENIIDESGMPKERFSAEFPKEGPSILRIQQVVRGDSAAYFCASSPPAGGDEQYFGPGTRLTVT.

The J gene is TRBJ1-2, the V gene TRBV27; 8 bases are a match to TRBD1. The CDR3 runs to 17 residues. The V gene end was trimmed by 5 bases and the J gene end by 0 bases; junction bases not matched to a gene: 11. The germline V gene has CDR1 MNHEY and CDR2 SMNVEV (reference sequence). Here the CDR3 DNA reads TGTGCCAGCAGTCCATCCAGGACAGGGAAACCTAACTATGGCTACACCTTC. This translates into CASSPSRTGKPNYGYTF.

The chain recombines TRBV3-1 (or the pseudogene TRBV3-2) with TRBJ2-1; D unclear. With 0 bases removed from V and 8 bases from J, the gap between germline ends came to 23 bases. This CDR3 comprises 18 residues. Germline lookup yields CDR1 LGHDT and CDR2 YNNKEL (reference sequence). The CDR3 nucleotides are TGTGCCAGCAGCCAAGATAAACGTCCGAGGAGACGTGGCGATGAGCAGTTCTTC. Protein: CASSQDKRPRRRGDEQFF.

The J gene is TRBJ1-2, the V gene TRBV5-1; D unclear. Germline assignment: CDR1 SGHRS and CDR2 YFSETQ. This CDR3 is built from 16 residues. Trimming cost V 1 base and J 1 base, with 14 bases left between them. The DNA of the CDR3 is TGCGCCAGCAGCTTGAATCCCGGTGGGAGTAACTATGGCTACACCTTC. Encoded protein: CASSLNPGGSNYGYTF.

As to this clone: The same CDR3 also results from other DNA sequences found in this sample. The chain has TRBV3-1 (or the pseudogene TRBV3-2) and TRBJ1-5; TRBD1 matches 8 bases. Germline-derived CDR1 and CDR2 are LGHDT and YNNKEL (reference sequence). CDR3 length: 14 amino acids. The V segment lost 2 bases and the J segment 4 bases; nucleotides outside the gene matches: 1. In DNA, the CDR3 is TGTGCCAGCAGCCAAAGGACAGGGAATCAGCCCCAGCATTTT. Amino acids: CASSQRTGNQPQHF.

The CDR3 loop is CASSPSGRNYNEQFF. In nucleotides, the CDR3 is TGTGCCAGCTCACCATCCGGGAGGAACTACAATGAGCAGTTCTTC. The rearrangement uses TRBV18 and TRBJ2-1; 7 positions match TRBD2. V shed 2 bases and J 3 bases; nucleotides not matched to a gene: 4. CDR1 is KGHSH and CDR2 is LQKENI in the germline V gene. This CDR3 is 15 amino acids long. Full variable domain (outside the CDR3, taken from reference TRBV18 and TRBJ2-1): NAGVMQNPRHLVRRRGQEARLRCSPMKGHSHVYWYRQLPEEGLKFMVYLQKENIIDESGMPKERFSAEFPKEGPSILRIQQVVRGDSAAYFCASSPSGRNYNEQFFGPGTRLTVL.